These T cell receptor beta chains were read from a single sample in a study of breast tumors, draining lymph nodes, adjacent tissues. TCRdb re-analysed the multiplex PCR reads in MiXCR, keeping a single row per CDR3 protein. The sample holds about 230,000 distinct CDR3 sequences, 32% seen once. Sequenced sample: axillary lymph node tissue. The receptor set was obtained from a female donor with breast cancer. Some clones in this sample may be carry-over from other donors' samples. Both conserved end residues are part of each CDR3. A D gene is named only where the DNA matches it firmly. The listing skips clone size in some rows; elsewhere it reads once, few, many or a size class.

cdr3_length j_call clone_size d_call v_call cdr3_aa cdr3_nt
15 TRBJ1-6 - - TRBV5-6 CASSYSGTENSPLHF TGTGCCAGCAGCTACTCCGGGACCGAGAATTCACCCCTCCACTTT
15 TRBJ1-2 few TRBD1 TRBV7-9 CASSATGEEHYGYTF TGTGCCAGCAGCGCTACAGGGGAGGAGCACTATGGCTACACCTTC
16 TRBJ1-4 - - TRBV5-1 CASSEQNTGVWEKLFF TGCGCCAGCAGCGAACAGAACACCGGGGTGTGGGAAAAACTGTTTTTT
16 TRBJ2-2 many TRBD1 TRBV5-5 CASSPGQGRYTGELFF TGTGCCAGCAGCCCTGGACAGGGAAGGTACACCGGGGAGCTGTTTTTT
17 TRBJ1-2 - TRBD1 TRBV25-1 CASRDPQLGDFKGGYIF TGTGCCAGCAGGGACCCACAGTTGGGGGATTTTAAAGGGGGCTACATCTTC
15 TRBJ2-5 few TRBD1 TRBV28 CASSLEQGEEETQYF TGTGCCAGCAGTTTGGAACAGGGGGAGGAGGAGACCCAGTACTTC
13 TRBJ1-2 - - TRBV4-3 CASSQGQLNGYTF TGCGCCAGCAGCCAAGGACAGCTTAATGGCTACACCTTC
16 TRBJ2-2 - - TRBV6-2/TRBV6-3 CASSYGRRLNTGELFF TGTGCCAGCAGTTACGGACGGCGGCTCAACACCGGGGAGCTGTTTTTT
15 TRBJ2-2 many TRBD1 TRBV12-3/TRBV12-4 CASRTGQSNTGELFF TGTGCCAGCAGGACGGGACAGTCGAACACCGGGGAGCTGTTTTTT
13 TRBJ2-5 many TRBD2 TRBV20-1 CSARISGKETQYF TGCAGTGCTAGAATTAGCGGGAAAGAGACCCAGTACTTC
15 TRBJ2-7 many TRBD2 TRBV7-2 CASSPNSGVAYEQYF TGTGCCAGCAGCCCCAATAGCGGGGTGGCCTACGAGCAGTACTTC
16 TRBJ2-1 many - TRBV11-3 CASSLGSLITYNEQFF TGTGCCAGCAGCTTAGGTAGCTTGATCACCTACAATGAGCAGTTCTTC
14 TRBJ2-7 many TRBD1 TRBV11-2 CASKPGQASYEQYF TGTGCCAGCAAACCGGGACAGGCATCCTACGAGCAGTACTTC
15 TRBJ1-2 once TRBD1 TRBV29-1 CSYPGQGGSDEGYTF TGCAGCTACCCAGGACAGGGGGGGTCAGATGAGGGCTACACCTTC
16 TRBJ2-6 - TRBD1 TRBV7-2 CASSWDRGPGANVLTF TGTGCCAGCAGCTGGGACAGGGGGCCGGGGGCCAACGTCCTGACTTTC
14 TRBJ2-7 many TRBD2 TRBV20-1 CSARALAGDHEQYF TGCAGTGCTAGAGCACTAGCGGGAGATCACGAGCAGTACTTC
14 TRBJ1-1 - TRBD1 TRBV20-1 CSARGTGRGFEAFF TGCAGTGCTAGAGGGACAGGGCGGGGGTTTGAAGCTTTCTTT
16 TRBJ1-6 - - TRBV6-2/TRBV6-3 CASSESGHRGNSPLHF TGTGCCAGCAGTGAATCGGGACACCGCGGTAATTCACCCCTCCACTTT
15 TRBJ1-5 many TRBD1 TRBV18 CASSSRDRGNQPQHF TGTGCCAGCAGTTCCCGGGACAGGGGCAATCAGCCCCAGCATTTT
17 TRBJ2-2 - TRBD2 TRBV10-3 CAIRKEPGRANTGELFF TGTGCCATCAGGAAAGAACCAGGGAGGGCGAACACCGGGGAGCTGTTTTTT
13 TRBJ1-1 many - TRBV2 CASSPTRNTEAFF TGTGCCAGCAGCCCCACCAGGAACACTGAAGCTTTCTTT
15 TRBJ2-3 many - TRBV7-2 CASSLGRRSTDTQYF TGTGCCAGCAGCTTAGGACGGCGGAGCACAGATACGCAGTATTTT
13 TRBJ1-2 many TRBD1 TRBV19 CASNPGQGSGYTF TGTGCCAGTAATCCGGGACAGGGGAGTGGCTACACCTTC
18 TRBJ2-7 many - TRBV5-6 CASSFQGAGRPNTYEQYF TGTGCCAGCAGCTTTCAAGGGGCTGGGAGGCCCAACACCTACGAGCAGTACTTC
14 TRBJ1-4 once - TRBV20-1 CSAGWGATNEKLFF TGCAGTGCTGGATGGGGTGCAACTAATGAAAAACTGTTTTTT
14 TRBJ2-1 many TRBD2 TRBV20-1 CSARDPAGGNEQFF TGCAGTGCTAGAGATCCAGCGGGAGGCAATGAGCAGTTCTTC